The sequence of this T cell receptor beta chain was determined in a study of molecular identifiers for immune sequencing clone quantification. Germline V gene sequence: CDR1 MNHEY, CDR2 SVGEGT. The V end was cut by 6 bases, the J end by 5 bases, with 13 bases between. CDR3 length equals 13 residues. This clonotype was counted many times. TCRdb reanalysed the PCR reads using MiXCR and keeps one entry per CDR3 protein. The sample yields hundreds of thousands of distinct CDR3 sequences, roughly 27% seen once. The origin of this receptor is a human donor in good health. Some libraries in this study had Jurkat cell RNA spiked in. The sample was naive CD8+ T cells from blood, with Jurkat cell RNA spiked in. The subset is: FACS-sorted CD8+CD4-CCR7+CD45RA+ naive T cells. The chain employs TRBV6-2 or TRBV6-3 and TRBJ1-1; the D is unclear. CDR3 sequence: CASRSGWSTEAFF. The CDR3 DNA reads TGTGCCAGCAGGTCCGGTTGGTCAACTGAAGCTTTCTTT.